A selection of T cell receptor beta chains follows, all from one sample in a study of cytomegalovirus exposure and HLA in healthy donors. Produced via immunoSEQ multiplex PCR; TCRdb's table is partial and in-frame only. The table has 120,000 or so clones, around 79% seen once. Sequencing input: PBMCs. The receptors come from a woman aged 35 to 49 in good health and CMV-seronegative. Both conserved end residues are part of each CDR3. A D gene is named only where the DNA matches it firmly.

cdr3_length,d_call,j_call,v_call,cdr3_nt,cdr3_aa
16,-,TRBJ1-2,TRBV5-1,TGCGCCAGCAGCCCCGAGCTTAGAAGCGATAACTATGGCTACACCTTC,CASSPELRSDNYGYTF
20,TRBD1,TRBJ1-4,TRBV4-2,TGTGCCAGCAGCCAAGATCGGGTAGGGGGCACAGGCGCGGCTAATGAAAAACTGTTTTTT,CASSQDRVGGTGAANEKLFF
11,-,TRBJ1-1,TRBV6-5,TGTGCCAGCGGAGAGGGATTTGAAGCTTTCTTT,CASGEGFEAFF
15,TRBD2,TRBJ2-1,TRBV5-6,TGTGCCAGCAGCTTGGTTGAGCGGGGGAAGGGTGAGCAGTTCTTC,CASSLVERGKGEQFF
14,-,TRBJ2-5,TRBV5-1,TGCGCCAGCAGACAGGGACCTGGCCAAGAGACCCAGTACTTC,CASRQGPGQETQYF
16,-,TRBJ2-3,TRBV13,TGTGCCAGCAGCCGCGTGACTACCTTCAGCACAGATATGCAGTATTTT,CASSRVTTFSTDMQYF
15,-,TRBJ2-2,TRBV9,TGTGCCAGCAGCGACGGGACTCCGAACACCGGGGAGCTGTTTTTT,CASSDGTPNTGELFF
15,-,TRBJ1-5,TRBV6-1,TGTGCCACCAGCACGGGGTCTGGTTCTAATCAGCCCCAGCATTTT,CATSTGSGSNQPQHF
16,-,TRBJ1-5,TRBV4-2,TGTGCCAGCACCTTATCGGGATCGGATAGCAATCAGCCCCAGCATTTT,CASTLSGSDSNQPQHF
17,TRBD2,TRBJ2-3,TRBV14,TGTGCCAGCAGCCAAGATTTCGGCGGGGGGGCCACAGATACGCAGTATTTT,CASSQDFGGGATDTQYF
11,-,TRBJ2-7,TRBV7-9,TGTTCCAGCAGCTCGTACTACGAGCAGTACTTC,CSSSSYYEQYF
15,TRBD1,TRBJ1-4,TRBV6-6,TGTGCCAGCAGGCCCACAGGGGGGACTAATGAAAAACTGTTTTTT,CASRPTGGTNEKLFF
15,-,TRBJ2-4,TRBV4-1,TGCGCCAGCAGCCCGACCCCGACAACCAAAAACATTCAGTACTTC,CASSPTPTTKNIQYF
14,TRBD2,TRBJ2-1,TRBV7-9,TGTGCCAGCAGCGAGCGGGGCGTTCTCAATGAGCAGTTCTTC,CASSERGVLNEQFF
12,-,TRBJ2-3,TRBV10-3,TGTGCCATCTCTCTCCGCGGGGATACGCAGTATTTT,CAISLRGDTQYF
19,TRBD1,TRBJ1-5,TRBV9,TGTGCCAGCAGCTCTAAACCGGGACAGGGGGCGCGGAGCAATCAGCCCCAGCATTTT,CASSSKPGQGARSNQPQHF